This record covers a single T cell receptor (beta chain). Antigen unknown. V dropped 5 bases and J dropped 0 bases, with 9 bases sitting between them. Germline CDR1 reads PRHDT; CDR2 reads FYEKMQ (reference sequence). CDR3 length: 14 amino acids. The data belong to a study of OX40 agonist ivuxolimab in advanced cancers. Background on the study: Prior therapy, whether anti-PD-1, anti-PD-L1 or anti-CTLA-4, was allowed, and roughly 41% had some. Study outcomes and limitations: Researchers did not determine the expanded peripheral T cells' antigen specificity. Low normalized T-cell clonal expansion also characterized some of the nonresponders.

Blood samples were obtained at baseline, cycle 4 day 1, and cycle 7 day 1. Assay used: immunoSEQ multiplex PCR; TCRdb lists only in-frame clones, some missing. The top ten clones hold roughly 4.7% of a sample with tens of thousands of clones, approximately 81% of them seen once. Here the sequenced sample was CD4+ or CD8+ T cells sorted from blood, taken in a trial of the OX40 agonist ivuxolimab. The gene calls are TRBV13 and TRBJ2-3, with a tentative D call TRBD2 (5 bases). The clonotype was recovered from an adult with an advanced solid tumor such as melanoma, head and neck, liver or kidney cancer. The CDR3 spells CASSLWTSTDTQYF. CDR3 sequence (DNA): TGTGCCAGCAGCCTGTGGACTAGCACAGATACGCAGTATTTT.